These T cell receptor beta chains were read from a single sample in a study of T-cell memory formation after mild COVID-19. TCRdb recomputed calls from the 5' RACE reads with MiXCR, one row per CDR3 protein. The sample has approximately 500,000 distinct CDR3 sequences, more than 20% seen once. The sample comprised PBMCs or a T cell subset sorted from them (not recorded which). The receptors here all came from an adult woman who had mild COVID-19 (a few samples of this study predate the infection). Cell type and time point are not known. Each CDR3 is given with its conserved first and last residue. A D gene is named only where the DNA matches it firmly. A row's size may be missing; if present it is once, few, many or a size class.

>TRBD1|15|TRBJ2-4|TRBV7-2|.
CASSLTHRGKNIQYF
TGTGCCAGCAGCTTAACCCACAGGGGTAAAAACATTCAGTACTTC
>.|12|TRBJ2-1|TRBV7-2|.
CASSLVLNEQFF
TGTGCCAGCAGCTTAGTCCTCAATGAGCAGTTCTTC
>.|15|TRBJ1-2|TRBV2|few
CASPRRAGENYGYTF
TGTGCCAGCCCACGGAGGGCAGGGGAAAACTATGGCTACACCTTC
>TRBD1|15|TRBJ1-2|TRBV5-1|.
CASSFIQGDNYGYTF
TGCGCCAGCAGCTTTATACAGGGGGATAACTATGGCTACACCTTC
>.|15|TRBJ2-1|TRBV7-2|many
CASSSGLVGGNEQFF
TGTGCCAGCAGCTCAGGACTTGTCGGAGGAAATGAGCAGTTCTTC
>.|14|TRBJ2-7|TRBV7-3|.
CASSLGGRNDEQYF
TGTGCCAGCAGCTTAGGTGGCAGAAACGACGAGCAGTACTTC
>.|14|TRBJ2-2|TRBV30|.
CAWSRTDRTGELFF
TGTGCCTGGAGTAGGACTGATCGGACCGGGGAGCTGTTTTTT
>TRBD1|14|TRBJ1-2|TRBV12-3/TRBV12-4|.
CASSPGTGALGYTF
TGTGCCAGCAGTCCCGGGACAGGAGCTTTAGGCTACACCTTC
>TRBD2|17|TRBJ2-5|TRBV18|few
CASSPIAGGTRSETQYF
TGTGCCAGCTCACCGATTGCGGGGGGAACCCGGTCAGAGACCCAGTACTTC
>TRBD1|14|TRBJ2-7|TRBV9|.
CASSEGQGASEQYF
TGTGCCAGCAGCGAGGGACAGGGGGCCAGTGAGCAGTACTTC
>TRBD2|17|TRBJ2-5|TRBV29-1|.
CSVDQRTLSGSGGTQYF
TGCAGCGTTGATCAACGCACCCTCAGCGGGAGCGGTGGGACCCAGTACTTC
>TRBD2|17|TRBJ2-7|TRBV4-3|.
CASSQVYMAGGPYEQYF
TGCGCCAGCAGCCAAGTGTACATGGCGGGAGGGCCCTACGAGCAGTACTTC
>.|13|TRBJ2-1|TRBV27|.
CASSLFIQDEQFF
TGTGCCAGCAGTTTATTCATTCAGGATGAGCAGTTCTTC
>TRBD2|15|TRBJ2-7|TRBV18|few
CASSPPTSGRNEQYF
TGTGCCAGCTCACCACCGACTAGCGGGAGAAACGAGCAGTACTTC
>.|14|TRBJ2-1|TRBV7-6|.
CASSLGSTGNEQFF
TGTGCCAGCAGCTTAGGGTCGACCGGGAATGAGCAGTTCTTC